The 15 T cell receptor beta chains listed next were all sequenced from one sample in a study of T cells in Graves' hyperthyroidism and ophthalmopathy. TCR beta CDR3 sequences were amplified from RNA transcripts. Primed by the HTBI set, a first-round RT-PCR was run on the TCR CDR3. Via MiXCR, TCRdb re-called the multiplex PCR reads, giving one row per CDR3 protein. The data contain 250,000 to 400,000 distinct CDR3 sequences, roughly 13% of them singletons. The sequencing sample was made of blood. The receptor source for this set is a woman aged 40 to 49 with Graves' ophthalmopathy.

The chain is built from TRBV24-1 and TRBJ2-2, with D perhaps TRBD2 (5 bases). Germline CDR1 is KGHDR and CDR2 is SFDVKD. V lost 6 bases and J lost 7, with 11 bases in between. This CDR3 comprises 13 residues. The CDR3 sequence is CATSWSEGGELFF. The CDR3 nucleotides read TGTGCCACCAGTTGGAGTGAGGGCGGGGAGCTGTTTTTT.

The sample holds many counts of this clonotype. This rearrangement joins TRBV29-1 to TRBJ2-5; D ambiguous. CDR1 is SQVTM and CDR2 is ANQGSEA in the germline V gene. Trimming stripped 3 bases from V and 4 bases from J, with 15 bases between. This CDR3 region has 14 residues. CDR3 nucleotide sequence: TGCAGCGTTGATACGGCACGATCAGGAGAGACCCAGTACTTC. Translating gives CSVDTARSGETQYF.

The table lists this clonotype with many counts. J is TRBJ1-3 and V is TRBV12-3 or TRBV12-4; D not resolved. V lost 2 bases and J lost 4, with 6 bases in between. The CDR3 spans 13 residues. The CDR3 DNA reads as TGTGCCAGCAGTTTATACAGAGGAAACACCATATATTTT. It specifies CASSLYRGNTIYF.

This clonotype was seen many times. CDR3 sequence: CASSLQGGTNEKLFF. CDR3 DNA: TGTGCCAGCAGCCTCCAGGGAGGGACTAATGAAAAACTGTTTTTT. The chain carries TRBV16 and TRBJ1-4; a weak D match, TRBD1 (5 bases). Germline CDR1 is KGHSY and CDR2 is FQNENV. V shed 4 bases and J shed 2 bases, with 11 bases lying between them. This CDR3 is built from 15 residues.

This clonotype was observed at least ten times. The J gene is TRBJ1-1, the V gene TRBV28, with 7 bases aligning to TRBD1. Trimming took 3 bases from V and 1 from J; bases not matched to a gene: 14. CDR3 size: 18 residues. CDR1 MDHEN and CDR2 SYDVKM come from the germline V gene. CDR3 amino acids: CASSLGGDSAFPNTEAFF. CDR3 bases: TGTGCCAGCAGTTTGGGGGGGGACAGTGCCTTCCCGAACACTGAAGCTTTCTTT.

This clonotype was detected ten times or more. The rearrangement links TRBV2 to TRBJ2-1; D remains unclear. Trimming shortened V by 1 base and J by 7 bases, and 8 bases separated the two germline ends. Germline loops: CDR1 SNHLY, CDR2 FYNNEI. The length of the CDR3 is 13 residues. In DNA form, the CDR3 reads TGTGCCAGCAGTGAAGTAGGTTTGAATGAGCAGTTCTTC. The encoded protein is CASSEVGLNEQFF.

In its sample, this clonotype was seen many times. The chain uses TRBV20-1 and TRBJ1-4, with TRBD1 matching 7 bases. The CDR3 runs 15 residues. Germline trimming cut 3 bases from V and 2 bases from J; bases unmatched to any gene: 6. Germline V gene data show CDR1 as DFQATT and CDR2 as SNEGSKA (reference sequence). The CDR3 is CSARNDRATNEKLFF. The CDR3 DNA sequence: TGCAGTGCTAGGAACGACAGGGCCACTAATGAAAAACTGTTTTTT.

This sequence joins TRBV3-1 and TRBJ2-1; 8 nucleotides align to TRBD2. The CDR3 sequence is 14 residues long. Trimming at V came to 2 bases and at J to 6 bases, leaving 3 bases not matched to a gene. Germline CDR1 is LGHDT and CDR2 is YNNKEL (reference sequence). In nucleotides, the CDR3 is TGTGCCAGCAGCCAACGGGGGGGCCCCAATGAGCAGTTCTTC. Translated, it gives CASSQRGGPNEQFF.

This clonotype has ten or more counts. This rearrangement joins TRBV18 to TRBJ2-7; D may be TRBD2 (5 bases). The V end lost 2 bases, the J end lost 3 bases, and 5 bases lay between the germline ends. In germline, CDR1 is KGHSH, CDR2 LQKENI. The CDR3 is 12 amino acids. This CDR3 reads CASSPDYYEQYF. CDR3 coding DNA: TGTGCCAGCTCACCAGACTACTACGAGCAGTACTTC.

This clonotype was counted ten times or more. This chain uses TRBV10-3 with TRBJ1-4, with unresolved D. Germline V CDR1 and CDR2: ENHRY, SYGVKD. The length of the CDR3 is 17 residues. The V and J ends lost 0 bases and 0 bases respectively, with 11 bases between them. CDR3 coding DNA: TGTGCCATCAGTGAGTCGGAAGCCCTTGCAACTAATGAAAAACTGTTTTTT. Amino acid sequence: CAISESEALATNEKLFF.

This clonotype has at least ten counts. The gene calls are TRBV6-1 and TRBJ2-2; the match to TRBD2 covers 11 bases. The CDR3 covers 15 residues. The germline V gene has CDR1 MNHNS and CDR2 SASEGT. The V gene end was trimmed by 7 bases and the J gene end by 6 bases; junction bases not matched to a gene: 7. The CDR3 nucleotides read TGTGCCAGCACCCCGATAGCGGGGGGGGCCGGGGAGCTGTTTTTT. It translates to CASTPIAGGAGELFF.

This clonotype has ten or more counts. The J gene is TRBJ1-4, the V gene TRBV11-2; no definite D call. Deletions cut 0 bases from V and 3 bases from J, with 11 bases between. The CDR3 has 16 residues. From germline, CDR1 is SGHAT and CDR2 FQNNGV. CDR3 in DNA: TGTGCCAGCAGCTTAGATCGTGTAGAATCTAATGAAAAACTGTTTTTT. Protein sequence: CASSLDRVESNEKLFF.

There are many counts of this clonotype. The DNA for the CDR3 is TGCGCCAGCAGCCCCCAATGGGAGAACACTGAAGCTTTCTTT. It yields the protein CASSPQWENTEAFF. The J gene is TRBJ1-1, the V gene TRBV5-1; D is ambiguous. Germline loops: CDR1 SGHRS, CDR2 YFSETQ. The V end was cut by 4 bases, the J end by 1 base, with 11 bases between. The CDR3 spans 14 residues.

In its sample, this clonotype was seen many times. V gene TRBV11-2 combines with J gene TRBJ1-1; TRBD1 matches at 8 bases. The germline CDR1 and CDR2 sequences are SGHAT and FQNNGV. The CDR3 sequence is 15 residues long. Unmatched junction bases numbered 5, after V lost 0 bases and J lost 5 bases. CDR3 loop: CASSLEDRVETEAFF. The DNA of the CDR3 is TGTGCCAGCAGCTTAGAGGACAGGGTAGAGACTGAAGCTTTCTTT.

This clonotype occurred many times. The chain joins TRBV6-1 to TRBJ1-2; D perhaps matches TRBD1 (5 bases). This CDR3 is built from 14 residues. Germline V gene lookup returns CDR1 MNHNS and CDR2 SASEGT. Trimming pared 3 bases from V and 6 bases from J, leaving 14 bases between. CDR3 in DNA: TGTGCCAGCAGTGAGGGGACTTTATATAATGGCTACACCTTC. It specifies CASSEGTLYNGYTF.